This T cell receptor (beta chain) was recovered during a study of blood T cell repertoires in COVID-19. Study as a whole: Donors in the United States, Italy and Spain gave samples during acute or convalescent COVID-19. T cells, B-cell-depleted T cells, or PBMCs provided the cDNA or gDNA that served as material.

Germline loops: CDR1 LNHDA, CDR2 SQIVND (reference sequence). The J segment lost 7 bases and the V segment lost 5 bases, leaving 4 bases of the junction unmatched. The length of the CDR3 is 12 residues. Methods used by the authors: Amplifying reference gene primers gave estimates of nucleated cell counts. Produced via immunoSEQ multiplex PCR; TCRdb's table is partial and in-frame only. V, J and clone size derive from that table, while D and trimming were established from the DNA sequence. The repertoire holds 190,000 or so clones, with around 80% as singletons. The Seattle patients joined while their infection was active and were tracked longitudinally afterward.

This receptor was identified in a woman over 75 with COVID-19, enrolled during active disease. The source material was peripheral blood. The chain carries TRBV19 and TRBJ2-5, with 7 bases that match TRBD1. CDR3 region: CASSAYRGTQYF. The CDR3, as DNA: TGTGCCAGTAGTGCCTACAGGGGGACCCAGTACTTC.